This T cell receptor (beta chain) was obtained from a study of spatial heterogeneity in lung cancer. Overall study findings and caveats: Within tumors, counts of expanded alpha and beta TCRs tracked tumor mutation counts.

This CDR3 comprises 12 residues. V was pared by 4 bases and J by 4 bases, with 7 bases between. CDR1 MGHDK and CDR2 SYGVNS come from the germline V gene. This clonotype showed up many times. Its cognate antigen is unknown. Time point indicated: sample taken at primary tumor resection. Samples came from about 72 TRACERx patients with untreated early-stage lung cancer. Material for sequencing was whole RNA from tumor, nontumor lung or frozen PBMC, left unsorted. Each TCR cDNA molecule carried a unique molecular identifier. TCRdb reanalysed the 5' RACE reads using MiXCR and keeps one entry per CDR3 protein. The table records roughly 9,300 distinct CDR3 sequences, around 5.1% of them present only once.

The sample consisted of lung tumor tissue, taken at surgery. The sequence derives from a female donor with early-stage non-small cell lung cancer. The genes are TRBV25-1 and TRBJ1-2, with unresolved D. CDR3 loop: CASSGHRYGYTF. CDR3 sequence (DNA): TGTGCCAGCAGTGGTCACCGCTATGGCTACACCTTC.